This T cell receptor beta chain is drawn from a study of T cell responses to AZD1222 COVID-19 vaccine. The germline CDR1 and CDR2 sequences are MNHEY and SVGAGI. This CDR3 comprises 13 residues. Deletions cut 6 bases from V and 0 bases from J, with 8 bases between. With respect to this clone: The antigen remains unidentified.

General study points: Every sample of the repertoires postdated the peak T cell response.

Only in-frame clones appear in the TCRdb table, and some are missing; sequencing was by immunoSEQ multiplex PCR. The sample holds tens of thousands of clones, roughly 87% seen once. The source is an adult in good health. The rearrangement links TRBV6-5 to TRBJ1-2; D call uncertain. The sequencing used peripheral blood, collected on day 0 of AZD1222 vaccination. CDR3 DNA sequence: TGTGCCAGCAGGTCAGGAGCTAACTATGGCTACACCTTC. Its protein product is CASRSGANYGYTF.